The present entry profiles one TCR beta chain with its context. Its cognate antigen is unknown. The data are from a study of blood T cells in healthy people across ages. Study results and limitations: Naive CD4+ cells and diversity were both higher in long-lived donors than in aged donors. The authors considered diversity estimates from one million T cells to be underestimates.

Alongside a J-beta primer mix, a sample-barcoded 5' primer served in a second PCR lasting about 7 to 11 cycles. Each cDNA molecule carried a tag from a template-switch adaptor that contained 12 random nucleotides. Each CDR3 protein gets one entry after TCRdb re-called the 5' RACE reads with MiXCR. The table lists 650,000 to 800,000 distinct CDR3 sequences, under 45% of them singletons, with under 20% in the top ten. The CDR3 has 15 amino acids. Germline CDR1 SGHTA, CDR2 FQGNSA. Trimming cost V 3 bases and J 4 bases; bases outside gene matches: 5. The rearrangement links TRBV7-2 to TRBJ2-1; 8 bases agree with TRBD2. The clonotype originates from a man in his sixties in good health. The material sequenced was blood. Here the CDR3 reads CASSFNGGAYNEQFF. The CDR3 nucleotides read TGTGCCAGCAGCTTCAACGGGGGGGCTTACAATGAGCAGTTCTTC.